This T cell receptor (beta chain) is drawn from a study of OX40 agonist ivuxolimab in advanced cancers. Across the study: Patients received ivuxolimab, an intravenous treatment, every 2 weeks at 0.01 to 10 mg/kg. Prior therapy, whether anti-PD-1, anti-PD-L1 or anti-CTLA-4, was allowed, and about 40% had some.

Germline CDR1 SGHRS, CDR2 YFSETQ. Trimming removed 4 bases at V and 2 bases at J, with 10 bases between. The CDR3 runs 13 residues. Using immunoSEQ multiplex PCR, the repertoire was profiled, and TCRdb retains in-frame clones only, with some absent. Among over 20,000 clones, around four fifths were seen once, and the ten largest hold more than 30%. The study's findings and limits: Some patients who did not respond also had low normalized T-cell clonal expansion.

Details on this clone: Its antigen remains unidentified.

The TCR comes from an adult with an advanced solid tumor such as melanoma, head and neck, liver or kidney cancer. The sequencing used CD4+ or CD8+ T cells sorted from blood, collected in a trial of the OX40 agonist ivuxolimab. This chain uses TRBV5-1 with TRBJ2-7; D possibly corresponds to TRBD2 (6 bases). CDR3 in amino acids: CASSPAGTYEQYF. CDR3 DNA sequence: TGCGCCAGCAGCCCCGCGGGGACCTACGAGCAGTACTTC.